The clone carrying this T cell receptor (beta chain) appeared a few times. Its specificity is not known. The data were obtained in a study of T-cell reconstitution after alpha-beta-depleted transplantation in children. Study-level points and caveats: One year post-transplant, T-cell counts and diversity were largely derived from T cells produced anew. Some patients' high day-60 TCRbeta diversity was attributed to recipient cells surviving conditioning. Several hundred expanded graft clones reportedly gave rise to the alpha-beta T cells present about two months after transplant.

A TCRbeta library incorporating unique molecular identifiers was prepared. TCRdb itself ran the PCR reads through MiXCR, one entry per CDR3 protein. The sample consists of some 840,000 distinct CDR3 sequences, roughly 15% of them appearing once. The trim removed 4 bases at V and 1 base at J, leaving 9 bases unmatched. Germline-derived CDR1 and CDR2 are SGHRS and YFSETQ. The CDR3 sequence is 16 residues long. The chain couples TRBV5-1 to TRBJ2-7, with TRBD1 matching 9 bases. This sequence was found in a male patient between 10 and 17 years old who had a stem cell transplant for acute lymphoblastic leukemia, so the T cells may come from the graft donor. The sequenced sample was PBMCs, mostly from graft donor cells, obtained 360 days after TCRalphabeta/CD19-depleted stem cell transplant. In DNA, the CDR3 is TGCGCCAGCAGCCCCCGAGGACAGGGGACTTCCTACGAGCAGTACTTC. Its translation is CASSPRGQGTSYEQYF.